Presented here are 21 T cell receptor beta chains from one specimen sequenced in a study of blood T cells in healthy people across ages. Together with a sample-barcoded 5' primer, a J-beta primer mix was included in a second PCR lasting roughly 6 to 12 cycles. MiXCR was run by TCRdb on the 5' RACE reads, yielding one entry per CDR3 protein. The sample carries approximately 1,000,000 distinct CDR3 sequences, around two fifths recorded once. The sample was blood. These TCRs come from a man aged 18 to 35 in good health.

The chain is built from TRBV6-6 and TRBJ2-7, with a possible D match to TRBD1 (6 bases). From germline, CDR1 is MNHNY and CDR2 SVGAGI (reference sequence). This CDR3 is 14 amino acids long. Trimming left V 4 bases short and J 2 bases short, with 12 bases between. The CDR3 nucleotides read TGTGCCAGCAGTTCTTATTCAGGGGCCTACGAGCAGTACTTC. This translates into CASSSYSGAYEQYF.

The rearrangement uses TRBV4-2 and TRBJ1-5; D may be TRBD1 (6 bases). The CDR3 contains 15 residues. The germline gives CDR1 LGHNA, CDR2 YNFKEQ. Trimming removed 0 bases from V and 6 bases from J, with 12 bases in between. The CDR3 region has the DNA TGTGCCAGCAGCCAAGAGACCGGGGGCAGTCAGCCCCAGCATTTT. This gives the protein CASSQETGGSQPQHF.

This clonotype was found a few times. The V gene is TRBV7-9, the J gene TRBJ1-3; 8 nucleotides match TRBD1. The CDR3 is made up of 15 amino acids. J was trimmed by 3 bases and V by 5 bases; bases with no gene match: 6. Germline loops: CDR1 SEHNR, CDR2 FQNEAQ (reference sequence). CDR3 DNA: TGTGCCAGCAGCCCACAGGGGGAGATTGGAAACACCATATATTTT. Its protein is CASSPQGEIGNTIYF. The full variable domain, its missing parts supplied by reference TRBV7-9 and TRBJ1-3, is DTGVSQNPRHKITKRGQNVTFRCDPISEHNRLYWYRQTLGQGPEFLTYFQNEAQLEKSRLLSDRFSAERPKGSFSTLEIQRTEQGDSAMYLCASSPQGEIGNTIYFGEGSWLTVV.

At least ten counts were recorded for this clonotype. The V call is TRBV4-3, the J call TRBJ1-2; D possibly corresponds to TRBD1 (5 bases). The germline V gene encodes CDR1 LGHNA and CDR2 YSLEER. The CDR3 runs to 16 residues. V dropped 2 bases and J dropped 0 bases, with 13 bases sitting between them. CDR3 sequence: CASSQSPTVANYGYTF. In nucleotides, the CDR3 is TGCGCCAGCAGCCAATCCCCGACAGTAGCTAACTATGGCTACACCTTC.

A few counts support this clonotype. CDR3 DNA sequence: TGCGCCAGCAGCCAAGAGGCGGGACAGGTCGTTAAAGCTTTCTTT. Translated: CASSQEAGQVVKAFF. The chain uses TRBV4-3 and TRBJ1-1; 8 nucleotides line up with TRBD1. Germline lookup yields CDR1 LGHNA and CDR2 YSLEER. The CDR3 has 15 residues. V shed 0 bases and J 9 bases; nucleotides not matched to a gene: 9.

The chain is built from TRBV10-3 and TRBJ2-7; tentative D call: TRBD1 (6 bases). Trimming removed 5 bases at V and 0 bases at J, with 8 bases between. The CDR3 contains 13 residues. CDR1 ENHRY and CDR2 SYGVKD come from the germline V gene. CDR3 nucleotide sequence: TGTGCCATCAGTTGGACAGTCTCCTACGAGCAGTACTTC. Protein sequence: CAISWTVSYEQYF.

The sample holds one count of this clonotype. The V and J genes are TRBV9 and TRBJ2-1, with D possibly TRBD2 on 6 matching bases. The CDR3 is made up of 20 amino acids. The ends were cut back, 3 bases at V and 0 bases at J, with 25 bases in the middle. Germline V gene data show CDR1 as SGDLS and CDR2 as YYNGEE. Here the CDR3 DNA reads TGTGCCAGCAGCGCGACTAGAGACGGGGCTTACTTCCTCTCCTACAATGAGCAGTTCTTC. Its protein product is CASSATRDGAYFLSYNEQFF.

The J gene is TRBJ2-3, the V gene TRBV12-3 or TRBV12-4; D remains ambiguous. CDR3 length: 12 amino acids. Trimming cost V 6 bases and J 3 bases, with 7 bases left between them. The CDR3 nucleotides read TGTGCCAGCAGGCCAAGAACAGATACGCAGTATTTT. Its protein is CASRPRTDTQYF.

This clonotype was observed a handful of times. The genes are TRBV7-2 and TRBJ2-1, with D maybe TRBD1 (6 bases). In germline, CDR1 is SGHTA, CDR2 FQGNSA. The CDR3 is 12 residues long. The V end lost 6 bases, the J end lost 9 bases, and 12 bases lay between the germline ends. In nucleotides, the CDR3 is TGTGCCAGCAGTCAAGGACAGCCTGAGCAGTTCTTC. It specifies CASSQGQPEQFF. Using reference TRBV7-2 and TRBJ2-1 for the parts outside the CDR3, the full variable domain is GAGVSQSPSNKVTEKGKDVELRCDPISGHTALYWYRQSLGQGLEFLIYFQGNSAPDKSGLPSDRFSAERTGGSVSTLTIQRTQQEDSAVYLCASSQGQPEQFFGPGTRLTVL.

In the case of this clonotype: The junction and the germline gene differ at one end; a read error may be behind it. V usage is TRBV6-5 and J usage is TRBJ2-7; D not certain. Per the germline V gene, CDR1 is MNHEY and CDR2 is SVGAGI. The length of the CDR3 is 15 residues. This chain's CDR3 is CAGSYVGIGSYEQYF. As DNA, the CDR3 is TGTGCCGGCAGTTACGTGGGGATCGGCTCCTACGAGCAGTACTTC.

There are a few counts of this clonotype. For the CDR3, the DNA is TGTGCCAGCAGTTACGCGGGTTCCCAGCATTTT. Its protein is CASSYAGSQHF. The chain employs TRBV6-6 and TRBJ1-5; D remains unclear. The germline V and J ends were trimmed by 2 bases and 11 bases, with 7 bases remaining between them. CDR3 length equals 11 residues. CDR1 MNHNY and CDR2 SVGAGI come from the germline V gene (reference sequence).

CDR3 region: CASARDSGYNEQFF. The CDR3 nucleotides read TGTGCCAGCGCCCGGGACTCGGGTTACAATGAGCAGTTCTTC. This chain links TRBV7-2 with TRBJ2-1; possible D gene TRBD2, 6 bases. The germline V gene encodes CDR1 SGHTA and CDR2 FQGNSA. Trimming cost V 8 bases and J 4 bases, with 15 bases left between them. The CDR3 loop spans 14 amino acids.

This clonotype occurred a few times. No DNA is shown, since the ends of the CDR3 on it are uncertain; the CDR3 is the one TCRdb lists. V usage is TRBV29-1 and J usage is TRBJ2-5; the table gives TRBD1 as D, unverified against the DNA. Germline CDR1 reads SQVTM; CDR2 reads ANQGSEA. Inclusive of both ends, the CDR3 amounts to 11 amino acids. The CDR3 region is CSPVASGSWYF.

The chain combines TRBV6-2 or TRBV6-3 with TRBJ2-1; D is possibly TRBD2 (6 bases). Germline V gene sequence: CDR1 MNHEY, CDR2 SVGEGT. Trimming pared 2 bases from V and 5 bases from J, leaving 16 bases between. This CDR3 has 16 residues. The CDR3 DNA reads TGTGCCAGCAGTTACCCCCTGGGGGAGGACAACAATGAGCAGTTCTTC. Translation gives CASSYPLGEDNNEQFF.

CDR3 sequence reads: CASSSGTQNTQYF. In DNA, the CDR3 is TGTGCCAGCAGCTCCGGGACACAAAATACGCAGTATTTT. The chain couples TRBV7-2 to TRBJ2-3, with TRBD1 as a possible D gene (6 bases). CDR1 and CDR2 (germline): SGHTA, FQGNSA. Trimming stripped 4 bases from V and 7 bases from J, with 12 bases between. This CDR3 contains 13 residues.

This clonotype was seen only a few times. V gene TRBV6-1 combines with J gene TRBJ2-4, with D maybe TRBD1 (6 bases). The ends were cut back, 6 bases at V and 10 bases at J, with 16 bases in the middle. The CDR3 consists of 13 residues. CDR1 MNHNS and CDR2 SASEGT come from the germline V gene. In DNA, the CDR3 is TGTGCCAGCAGGGGGGCGGTTAGGGGTATTCAGTACTTC. Its protein product is CASRGAVRGIQYF.

Only a few counts were recorded for this clonotype. The chain is built from TRBV4-2 and TRBJ2-5; D ambiguous. The CDR3 totals 13 residues. V was shortened by 0 bases and J by 6 bases, with 8 bases between the two germline ends. Germline V gene lookup returns CDR1 LGHNA and CDR2 YNFKEQ. The CDR3 coding sequence is TGTGCCAGCAGCCAAGATAAGGCGAAGACCCAGTACTTC. Its protein is CASSQDKAKTQYF.

Comment on this clonotype: Relative to the germline gene, one junction end is altered; a read error may explain this. Here the CDR3 reads CSARRTGPYGHTF. CDR3 bases: TGCAGTGCTAGAAGGACAGGTCCCTATGGCCACACCTTC. The chain is built from TRBV20-1 and TRBJ1-2; TRBD1 matches 7 bases. There are 13 residues in the CDR3. The germline gives CDR1 DFQATT, CDR2 SNEGSKA (reference sequence).

The chain is built from TRBV5-6 and TRBJ2-4; D may correspond to TRBD1 or TRBD2 (5 bases each). The germline V and J ends were trimmed by 0 bases and 15 bases, with 19 bases remaining between them. This CDR3 has 14 amino acids. Per the germline V gene, CDR1 is SGHDT and CDR2 is YYEEEE. DNA for the CDR3: TGTGCCAGCAGCTTGGGCTTTGATGGAGGAAGGGGGTACTTC. This codes for CASSLGFDGGRGYF.

This clonotype was found a few times. The V and J genes are TRBV2 and TRBJ1-2, with TRBD1 as a possible D gene (6 bases). The germline gives CDR1 SNHLY, CDR2 FYNNEI. V dropped 3 bases and J dropped 7 bases, with 12 bases sitting between them. The CDR3 consists of 13 residues. CDR3 sequence: CASSDSGALGYTF. Written as DNA, the CDR3 is TGTGCCAGCAGTGATTCAGGGGCTCTTGGCTACACCTTC.

This chain connects TRBV29-1 to TRBJ1-5, with 8 bases fitting TRBD1. Germline values: CDR1 SQVTM, CDR2 ANQGSEA. Trimming at V came to 6 bases and at J to 2 bases, leaving 3 bases not matched to a gene. This CDR3 has 13 residues. The CDR3 region is CSVGTGRNQPQHF. The CDR3 DNA follows: TGCAGCGTAGGGACAGGACGCAATCAGCCCCAGCATTTT.